This entry lists 32 T cell receptor beta chains sequenced from one sample in a study of metastatic and nonmetastatic thyroid tumors. With MiXCR, TCRdb called clones anew from the PCR reads. The repertoire holds roughly 58,000 clones, with 4% to 4.5% as singletons. Nobody among the patients had been given any treatment before thyroid surgery. Sequencing used blood. Source of these receptors: a female donor with papillary thyroid cancer or a benign thyroid nodule (not recorded which). Some clones in this sample may be carry-over from other donors' samples.

This clone was observed at least ten times. CDR3 in amino acids: CASSLVYRGTDTQYF. In DNA form, the CDR3 reads TGTGCCAGCAGCTTAGTATACAGGGGCACAGATACGCAGTATTTT. The V and J genes are TRBV7-2 and TRBJ2-3; possible D gene TRBD1, 6 bases. This CDR3 contains 15 residues. Germline CDR1 SGHTA, CDR2 FQGNSA. Trimming left V 1 base short and J 1 base short, with 9 bases between.

This chain joins TRBV20-1 and TRBJ2-6; 7 nucleotides agree with TRBD2. Trimming took 3 bases from V and 2 from J; bases not matched to a gene: 7. Germline lookup yields CDR1 DFQATT and CDR2 SNEGSKA (reference sequence). The CDR3 runs 16 residues. CDR3 loop: CSARSRGVTGANVLTF. The CDR3 bases are TGCAGTGCTAGGTCCCGGGGGGTAACTGGGGCCAACGTCCTGACTTTC.

This clone was observed at least ten times. Other nucleotide sequences from this sample produce the same CDR3. The CDR3 protein is CTALDPGRNTIYF. The CDR3 bases are TGCACCGCCCTCGACCCTGGGCGAAACACCATATATTTT. The rearrangement links TRBV20-1 to TRBJ1-3; D is unresolved. CDR1 is DFQATT, CDR2 SNEGSKA, per germline (reference sequence). There are 13 residues in the CDR3.

This clone was counted many times. The V call is TRBV6-1, the J call TRBJ2-2; 7 bases agree with TRBD1. The CDR3 sequence is 15 residues long. The germline gives CDR1 MNHNS, CDR2 SASEGT. Unmatched junction bases numbered 10, after V lost 7 bases and J lost 5 bases. Here the CDR3 reads CASTPEGTDTGELFF. In DNA, the CDR3 is TGTGCCAGCACCCCTGAAGGGACAGATACCGGGGAGCTGTTTTTT.

This clone was picked up many times. V and J are TRBV5-6 and TRBJ2-5; 10 bases are a match to TRBD2. Germline V gene data show CDR1 as SGHDT and CDR2 as YYEEEE. The CDR3 is 15 amino acids. V lost 1 base to trimming and J lost 6 bases; unmatched junction nucleotides: 6. CDR3 nucleotides: TGTGCCAGCAGCTTGAGGGCTAGCGGGAGAAAGACCCAGTACTTC. Its protein product is CASSLRASGRKTQYF.

There are many counts of this clone. This chain connects TRBV3-1 to TRBJ2-2, with 9 positions matching TRBD2. The trim removed 0 bases at V and 6 bases at J, leaving 8 bases unmatched. The germline CDR1 and CDR2 sequences are LGHDT and YNNKEL (reference sequence). The CDR3 runs 17 residues. DNA of the CDR3: TGTGCCAGCAGCCAAGATGTGAGACTAGCGGTTTCCGGGGAGCTGTTTTTT. This translates into CASSQDVRLAVSGELFF.

The table lists this clone with many counts. This chain uses TRBV7-9 with TRBJ2-1; no reliable D call. The CDR3 spans 14 residues. Germline V lookup: CDR1 SEHNR, CDR2 FQNEAQ (reference sequence). V lost 3 bases and J lost 8, with 14 bases in between. The CDR3 DNA reads TGTGCCAGCAGCTTTCAGAATAGTTTCTATGAGCAGTTCTTC. It translates to CASSFQNSFYEQFF.

This clone was detected many times. The CDR3 coding sequence is TGTGCCAGCAGTTACTCGACAGGGGGCGGAAACACCATATATTTT. This encodes CASSYSTGGGNTIYF. V is TRBV6-5 and J is TRBJ1-3; 10 bases line up with TRBD1. J gave up 4 bases and V 0 bases, and 0 bases lay outside the gene matches. CDR1 and CDR2 (germline): MNHEY, SVGAGI. The CDR3 has 15 residues.

Many counts were recorded for this clone. The CDR3, as DNA: TGCGCCAGCAGCTTGGTCGGGACTCCCAAGTCCTACAATGAGCAGTTCTTC. Amino acids: CASSLVGTPKSYNEQFF. V is TRBV5-1 and J is TRBJ2-1; D possibly corresponds to TRBD2 (6 bases). The CDR3 is 17 residues long. Germline V gene sequence: CDR1 SGHRS, CDR2 YFSETQ. With 0 bases removed from V and 1 base from J, the gap between germline ends came to 14 bases.

At least ten counts were recorded for this clone. This sequence may be a read error, since a much larger clone differs from it by one base. The final CDR3 position lacks the conserved phenylalanine or tryptophan, pointing to a likely read error. The V call is TRBV2, the J call TRBJ2-7; D might be TRBD1 or TRBD2, each matching 6 bases. The CDR3 runs to 15 residues. V dropped 9 bases and J dropped 0 bases, with 18 bases sitting between them. Looked up from germline, CDR1 is SNHLY and CDR2 is FYNNEI. CDR3 in DNA: TGTGCCAGTCAGGAGGGGGGATTGGGCTCCTACGAGCAGTACCTC. Translation gives CASQEGGLGSYEQYL.

This clone was counted ten times or more. The genes are TRBV4-1 and TRBJ1-3, with 7 bases identical to TRBD1. V shed 0 bases and J 2 bases; nucleotides not matched to a gene: 7. Germline values: CDR1 MGHRA, CDR2 YSYEKL. The length of the CDR3 is 17 residues. The CDR3 is CASSQEPGRGAGNTIYF. The CDR3 region has the DNA TGCGCCAGCAGCCAAGAACCCGGCAGGGGGGCTGGAAACACCATATATTTT.

This clone came up a few times. Possible read error: a much larger clone is one base away. This sequence joins TRBV10-1 and TRBJ2-3; D is possibly TRBD1 (6 bases). The germline gives CDR1 WNHNN, CDR2 SYGVQD (reference sequence). Trimming shortened V by 6 bases and J by 4 bases, and 11 bases separated the two germline ends. The CDR3 is made up of 13 amino acids. CDR3 sequence (DNA): TGCGCCAGCAGCCGGGACACCTCAGATACGCAGTATTTT. Protein sequence: CASSRDTSDTQYF.

V and J are TRBV27 and TRBJ1-5; unclear D gene. Trimming removed 6 bases from V and 5 bases from J, with 8 bases in between. CDR3 length: 12 amino acids. The germline CDR1 and CDR2 sequences are MNHEY and SMNVEV (reference sequence). As DNA, the CDR3 is TGTGCCAGCAGCCACCTCGATCAGCCCCAGCATTTT. Translated: CASSHLDQPQHF.

This clone was seen ten or more times. The V gene is TRBV19, the J gene TRBJ1-5; D gene unclear. The CDR3 covers 14 residues. Germline-derived CDR1 and CDR2 are LNHDA and SQIVND (reference sequence). V gave up 5 bases and J gave up 0 bases, with 8 bases separating them. CDR3 sequence reads: CASSRVGSNQPQHF. CDR3 coding DNA: TGTGCCAGTAGTCGGGTGGGTAGCAATCAGCCCCAGCATTTT.

This clone was counted a few times. V usage is TRBV28 and J usage is TRBJ2-7, with 10 bases matching TRBD2. Unmatched junction bases numbered 9, after V lost 3 bases and J lost 1 base. CDR3 length: 17 residues. Per germline, CDR1 MDHEN and CDR2 SYDVKM. CDR3 residues: CASSLFGTSGISYEQYF. The CDR3 nucleotides are TGTGCCAGCAGTTTGTTCGGTACTAGCGGGATATCCTACGAGCAGTACTTC.

Concerning this clone: This could be a read error, since a much larger clone is one nucleotide away. V is TRBV3-1 and J is TRBJ2-7; TRBD2 agrees at 14 bases. The J segment lost 5 bases and the V segment lost 4 bases, leaving 13 bases of the junction unmatched. From germline, CDR1 is LGHDT and CDR2 YNNKEL (reference sequence). There are 18 residues in the CDR3. In DNA, the CDR3 is TGTGCCAGCAGCCGAGGCCAGGGACTAGCGGGAGTCGCCCACGAGCAGTACTTC. It translates to CASSRGQGLAGVAHEQYF.

This clone was recorded many times. The chain has TRBV7-9 and TRBJ2-6; D unclear. CDR3 length: 15 residues. V lost 6 bases to trimming and J lost 0 bases, with 9 bases between them. Germline assignment: CDR1 SEHNR and CDR2 FQNEAQ (reference sequence). As DNA, the CDR3 is TGTGCCAGCAGGCATAGAAACTCTGGGGCCAACGTCCTGACTTTC. This sequence encodes CASRHRNSGANVLTF.

This sequence joins TRBV20-1 and TRBJ2-1, with a weak D call TRBD1 (5 bases). Germline V gene lookup returns CDR1 DFQATT and CDR2 SNEGSKA (reference sequence). Trimming cost V 2 bases and J 0 bases, with 14 bases left between them. The CDR3 consists of 16 residues. The CDR3 DNA reads as TGCAGTGCTAGACCCCAGACAGTACGCTCCTACAATGAGCAGTTCTTC. It translates to CSARPQTVRSYNEQFF.

This clone has just a few counts. The J gene is TRBJ1-2, the V gene TRBV10-3; D is undetermined. The CDR3 covers 14 residues. CDR1 ENHRY and CDR2 SYGVKD come from the germline V gene. V was cut by 6 bases and J by 2 bases, with 13 bases left in between. The CDR3 protein is CAISSGRLNYGYTF. CDR3 sequence (DNA): TGTGCCATCAGCTCTGGACGGCTGAACTATGGCTACACCTTC.

This clone was counted at least ten times. This chain connects TRBV19 to TRBJ1-4; TRBD1 matches at 9 bases. Germline CDR1 is LNHDA and CDR2 is SQIVND (reference sequence). V lost 5 bases, J lost 8 bases, and 12 bases stayed unmatched. CDR3 size: 16 residues. The CDR3: CASSVTPGQGVEKLFF. CDR3 sequence (DNA): TGTGCCAGTAGTGTCACCCCGGGACAGGGTGTAGAAAAACTGTTTTTT. The full variable domain, its missing parts supplied by reference TRBV19 and TRBJ1-4, is DGGITQSPKYLFRKEGQNVTLSCEQNLNHDAMYWYRQDPGQGLRLIYYSQIVNDFQKGDIAEGYSVSREKKESFPLTVTSAQKNPTAFYLCASSVTPGQGVEKLFFGSGTQLSVL.

This clone was recorded at least ten times. The chain links TRBV27 to TRBJ1-5; 7 bases fit TRBD1. The CDR3 runs 15 residues. J gave up 3 bases and V 5 bases, and 7 bases lay outside the gene matches. From germline, CDR1 is MNHEY and CDR2 SMNVEV (reference sequence). CDR3 nucleotides: TGTGCCAGCAGTCCACGACAGGGTGTCAATCAGCCCCAGCATTTT. Its protein is CASSPRQGVNQPQHF.

This clone was seen ten or more times. The gene calls are TRBV7-2 and TRBJ2-1; D tentatively reads TRBD1 or TRBD2 (7 bases each). This CDR3 has 15 residues. The germline V and J ends were trimmed by 5 bases and 3 bases, with 14 bases remaining between them. Per germline, CDR1 SGHTA and CDR2 FQGNSA. CDR3 sequence (DNA): TGTGCCAGCAGCCCCCTCAGGGGGGGCTACAATGAGCAGTTCTTC. The encoded protein is CASSPLRGGYNEQFF.

This clone turned up a few times. The junction departs from germline at one end; a sequencing error may be responsible. J is TRBJ2-7 and V is TRBV6-9; possible D gene TRBD1, 5 bases. The CDR3 is made up of 13 amino acids. The germline V gene has CDR1 MNHGY and CDR2 SVAAGI. The DNA for the CDR3 is TGCGCCACCGCGGACACAAGCTCCTACGAGCAGTACTTC. This translates into CATADTSSYEQYF.

This clone was seen repeatedly, ten times or more. One base away lies a much larger clone, so this may be a sequencing read error. This chain connects TRBV11-3 to TRBJ2-7, with D unclear. In germline, CDR1 is SGHNT, CDR2 YENEEA. The CDR3 has 11 residues. V was cut by 9 bases and J by 0 bases, with 6 bases left in between. CDR3 coding DNA: TGTGCCAGGCTTAACTCCTACGAGCAGTACTTC. It specifies CARLNSYEQYF. Using reference TRBV11-3 and TRBJ2-7 for the parts outside the CDR3, the full variable domain is EAGVVQSPRYKIIEKKQPVAFWCNPISGHNTLYWYLQNLGQGPELLIRYENEEAVDDSQLPKDRFSAERLKGVDSTLKIQPAELGDSAVYLCARLNSYEQYFGPGTRLTVT.

Only a few counts were recorded for this clone. The chain is built from TRBV6-2 or TRBV6-3 and TRBJ1-1, with 8 bases that match TRBD1. The CDR3 has 15 amino acids. The V gene's germline CDR1 is MNHEY and CDR2 SVGEGT. The J segment lost 4 bases and the V segment lost 2 bases, leaving 6 bases of the junction unmatched. DNA of the CDR3: TGTGCCAGCAGTTACGTGACAGGGGTGATCACTGAAGCTTTCTTT. It encodes CASSYVTGVITEAFF.

At least ten counts were recorded for this clone. This rearrangement joins TRBV6-1 to TRBJ2-1; TRBD1 matches at 8 bases. The CDR3 has 13 residues. Germline V gene lookup returns CDR1 MNHNS and CDR2 SASEGT. Trimming took 5 bases from V and 11 from J; bases not matched to a gene: 8. CDR3 DNA: TGTGCCAGCAGTACCATAGACAGGGGCAAGCAGTTCTTC. This encodes CASSTIDRGKQFF.

As concerns this clone: The junction and the germline gene differ at one end; a read error may be behind it. The chain carries TRBV5-6 and TRBJ2-7; tentatively, D is TRBD1 (5 bases). This CDR3 has 14 residues. From germline, CDR1 is SGHDT and CDR2 YYEEEE. The CDR3 region is CASSPNRIFYEEYF. The CDR3 DNA follows: TGTGCCAGCAGCCCGAACAGGATTTTCTACGAGGAGTACTTC.

The sample holds many counts of this clone. A read error is possible here, since a much larger clone lies one base away. Other DNA sequences in this specimen translate into the identical CDR3. This sequence joins TRBV12-3 or TRBV12-4 and TRBJ1-6; 7 bases agree with TRBD1. The CDR3 contains 13 residues. V lost 9 bases, J lost 9 bases, and 8 bases stayed unmatched. The DNA of the CDR3 is TGTGCCAGTAGTACGGGGACAGCTTCACCCCTCCACTTT. It yields the protein CASSTGTASPLHF.

This clone was found a few times. A read error may be the cause here, since a much bigger clone is one base away. The chain has TRBV24-1 and TRBJ1-4, with a weak D call TRBD1 (6 bases). Trimming took 4 bases from V and 7 from J, leaving 18 bases between them. CDR3 length: 16 residues. Germline V lookup: CDR1 KGHDR, CDR2 SFDVKD. The CDR3 bases are TGTGCCACCAGTGACTCAACAGGGTCCCAGAGTGAAAAACTGTTTTTT. This encodes CATSDSTGSQSEKLFF.

This clone occurred many times. The chain combines TRBV19 with TRBJ2-3; TRBD1 aligns across 7 bases. The CDR3 has 18 residues. V gave up 4 bases and J gave up 1 base; unmatched junction bases: 14. Germline V gene lookup returns CDR1 LNHDA and CDR2 SQIVND (reference sequence). The DNA for the CDR3 is TGTGCCAGTAGTACGCGCCTTACCTACAGGGGAGGCACAGATACGCAGTATTTT. This sequence encodes CASSTRLTYRGGTDTQYF.

This clone showed up many times. The chain couples TRBV6-2 or TRBV6-3 to TRBJ1-5; 7 positions agree with TRBD1. V shed 6 bases, J shed 6 bases, and the junction held 17 bases outside the gene matches. The CDR3 loop spans 17 amino acids. Germline loops: CDR1 MNHEY, CDR2 SVGEGT. The CDR3: CASSGTVTLSLLQPQHF. CDR3 bases: TGTGCCAGCAGCGGGACAGTTACTCTTAGCTTACTTCAGCCCCAGCATTTT.

Points on this clone: A read error may explain this, as a much larger clone is one base away. Other DNA sequences in this specimen translate into the identical CDR3. The rearrangement joins TRBV18 to TRBJ1-5, with D unresolved. V was cut by 3 bases and J by 4 bases, with 10 bases left in between. Germline V lookup: CDR1 KGHSH, CDR2 LQKENI. This CDR3 has 14 amino acids. The CDR3 loop reads CASSPQDGNQPQHF. The CDR3 DNA is TGTGCCAGCTCACCGCAGGACGGTAATCAGCCCCAGCATTTT.